The T cell receptor (beta chain) under discussion was sequenced for a study of blood T cell repertoires in COVID-19. Libraries were prepared by immunoSEQ multiplex PCR; TCRdb keeps only in-frame clonotypes and omits some of them. The table has a few hundred thousand clones, 70% to 85% seen once; the top ten hold over 7.5%. The J segment lost 5 bases and the V segment lost 0 bases, leaving 3 bases of the junction unmatched. The germline V gene has CDR1 SGHKS and CDR2 YYEKEE (reference sequence). This CDR3 region has 16 residues. This TCR was sampled from an elderly man with acute or convalescent COVID-19. This chain links TRBV5-5 with TRBJ1-6, with 9 bases matching TRBD1. The specimen sequenced was peripheral blood. CDR3 nucleotides: TGTGCCAGCAGCTTGGGGACAGGGGCCAATAATTCACCCCTCCACTTT. Translation: CASSLGTGANNSPLHF.